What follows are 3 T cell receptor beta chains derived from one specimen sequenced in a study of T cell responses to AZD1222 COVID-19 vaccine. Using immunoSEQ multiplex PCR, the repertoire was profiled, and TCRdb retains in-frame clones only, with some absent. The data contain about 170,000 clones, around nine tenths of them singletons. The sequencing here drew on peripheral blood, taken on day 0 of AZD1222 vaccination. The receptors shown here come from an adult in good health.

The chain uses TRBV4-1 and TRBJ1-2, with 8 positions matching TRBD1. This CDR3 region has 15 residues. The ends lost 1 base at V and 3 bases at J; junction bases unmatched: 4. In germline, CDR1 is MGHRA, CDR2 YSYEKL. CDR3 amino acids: CASSQAPGQDYGYTF. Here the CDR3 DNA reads TGCGCCAGCAGCCAAGCACCGGGACAGGACTATGGCTACACCTTC.

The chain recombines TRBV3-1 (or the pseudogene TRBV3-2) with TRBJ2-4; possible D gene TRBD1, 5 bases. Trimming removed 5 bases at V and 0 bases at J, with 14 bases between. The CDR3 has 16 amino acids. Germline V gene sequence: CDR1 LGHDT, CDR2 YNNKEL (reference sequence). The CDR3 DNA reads TGTGCCAGCAGCTCCAGGGCGTACCTAGCCAAAAACATTCAGTACTTC. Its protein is CASSSRAYLAKNIQYF.

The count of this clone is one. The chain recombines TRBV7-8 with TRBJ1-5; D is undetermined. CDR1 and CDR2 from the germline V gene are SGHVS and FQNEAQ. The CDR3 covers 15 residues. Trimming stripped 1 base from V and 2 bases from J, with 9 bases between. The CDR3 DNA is TGTGCCAGCAGCTTAGTCGTTGGGGGCAATCAGCCCCAGCATTTT. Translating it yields CASSLVVGGNQPQHF.